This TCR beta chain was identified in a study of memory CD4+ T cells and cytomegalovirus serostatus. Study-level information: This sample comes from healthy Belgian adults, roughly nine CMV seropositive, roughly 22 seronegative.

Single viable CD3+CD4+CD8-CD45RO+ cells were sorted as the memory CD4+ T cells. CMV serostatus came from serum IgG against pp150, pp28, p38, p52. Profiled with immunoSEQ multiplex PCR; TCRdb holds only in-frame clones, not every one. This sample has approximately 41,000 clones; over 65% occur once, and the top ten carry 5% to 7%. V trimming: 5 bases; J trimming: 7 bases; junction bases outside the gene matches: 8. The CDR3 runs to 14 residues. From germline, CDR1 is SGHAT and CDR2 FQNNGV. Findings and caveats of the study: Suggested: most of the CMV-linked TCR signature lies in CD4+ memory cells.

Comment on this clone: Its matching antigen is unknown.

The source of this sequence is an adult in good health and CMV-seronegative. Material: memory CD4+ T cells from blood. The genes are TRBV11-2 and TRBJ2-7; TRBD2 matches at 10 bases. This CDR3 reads CASSPGTSGTEQYF. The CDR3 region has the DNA TGTGCCAGCAGCCCAGGCACTAGCGGGACAGAGCAGTACTTC. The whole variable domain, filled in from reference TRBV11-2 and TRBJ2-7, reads EAGVAQSPRYKIIEKRQSVAFWCNPISGHATLYWYQQILGQGPKLLIQFQNNGVVDDSQLPKDRFSAERLKGVDSTLKIQPAKLEDSAVYLCASSPGTSGTEQYFGPGTRLTVT.